The 3 T cell receptor beta chains listed next were all sequenced from one sample in a study of cytomegalovirus exposure and HLA in healthy donors. Amplification used 60 Vbeta primers and 13 Jbeta primers. Some clones are missing from TCRdb's copy, which holds only in-frame ones; the method was immunoSEQ multiplex PCR. The sample records about 100,000 clones, around three quarters being singletons. The sequencing sample was made of PBMCs. Receptors were obtained from a woman aged 45 to 65 in good health and CMV-seropositive.

The chain carries TRBV6-5 and TRBJ1-5; perhaps TRBD1 as D (5 bases). CDR1 and CDR2 (germline): MNHEY, SVGAGI. This CDR3 region has 13 residues. V was pared by 0 bases and J by 7 bases, with 7 bases between. The CDR3 region has the DNA TGTGCCAGCAGTTACTCGCCAGGGCAGCCCCAGCATTTT. This codes for CASSYSPGQPQHF.

The chain carries TRBV11-2 and TRBJ2-7; D not certain. The length of the CDR3 is 13 residues. Per germline, CDR1 SGHAT and CDR2 FQNNGV. V lost 2 bases to trimming and J lost 5 bases, with 10 bases between them. The CDR3 is CASSLYNLDEQYF. CDR3 DNA: TGTGCCAGCAGCTTATATAATCTCGACGAGCAGTACTTC.

V is TRBV5-1 and J is TRBJ1-1; 8 nucleotides match TRBD1. V shed 4 bases, J shed 5 bases, and the junction held 13 bases outside the gene matches. From germline, CDR1 is SGHRS and CDR2 YFSETQ. This CDR3 has 16 amino acids. CDR3 bases: TGCGCCAGCAGCGGATGGACAGGGAAAAAAGGGACTGAAGCTTTCTTT. It yields the protein CASSGWTGKKGTEAFF.